What follows describes a single T cell receptor beta chain. What it recognizes is unknown. Germline-derived CDR1 and CDR2 are SGHDT and YYEEEE. J lost 7 bases, V lost 1 base, and 22 bases had no gene match. This CDR3 has 19 amino acids. The source of the sample is a study of response to subunit inactivated influenza vaccine. Points from the study as a whole: It was the authors' suggestion that each seasonal influenza vaccination recruits few new T cells.

TCRdb independently ran MiXCR on the RT-PCR reads; one entry per CDR3 protein. Of under 200,000 distinct CDR3 sequences detected, about a tenth appear once; the ten largest clones hold roughly 12%. Sample: non-naive T cells sorted from PBMCs, taken 45 days after vaccination. The TCR comes from a man aged 45-60 years who received an inactivated influenza vaccine. The chain combines TRBV5-6 with TRBJ2-5; 7 nucleotides match TRBD2. The CDR3 DNA reads as TGTGCCAGCAGCTTGTTACACCTTGTCTACGGGAGGAATCGCGGGACCCAGTACTTC. Translation: CASSLLHLVYGRNRGTQYF.